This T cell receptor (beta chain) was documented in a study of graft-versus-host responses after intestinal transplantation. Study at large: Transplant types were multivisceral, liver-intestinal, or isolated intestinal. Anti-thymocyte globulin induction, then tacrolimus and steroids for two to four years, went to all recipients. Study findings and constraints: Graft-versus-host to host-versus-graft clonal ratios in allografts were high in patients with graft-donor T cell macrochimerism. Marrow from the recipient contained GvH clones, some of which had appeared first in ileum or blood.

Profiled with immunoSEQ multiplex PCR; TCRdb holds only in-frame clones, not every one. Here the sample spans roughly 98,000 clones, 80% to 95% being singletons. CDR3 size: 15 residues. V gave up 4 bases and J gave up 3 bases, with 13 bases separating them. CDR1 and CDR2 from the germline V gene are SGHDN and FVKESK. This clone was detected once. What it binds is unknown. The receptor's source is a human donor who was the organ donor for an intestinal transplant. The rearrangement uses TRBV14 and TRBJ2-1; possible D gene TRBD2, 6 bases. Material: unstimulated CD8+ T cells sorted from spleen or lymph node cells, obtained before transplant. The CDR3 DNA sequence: TGTGCCAGCAGCCTGAGAACGACTAGCTACAATGAGCAGTTCTTC. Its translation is CASSLRTTSYNEQFF.